These T cell receptor beta chains were read from a single sample in a study of OX40 agonist ivuxolimab in advanced cancers. Generated by immunoSEQ multiplex PCR, the TCRdb table keeps only in-frame clones and is missing some. This table holds 40,000 to 50,000 clones, 80% to 90% found once. Specimen: CD4+ or CD8+ T cells sorted from blood, collected in a trial of the OX40 agonist ivuxolimab. The receptors were sampled from an adult with an advanced solid tumor such as melanoma, head and neck, liver or kidney cancer. The CDR3 runs from the conserved cysteine through the conserved F or W. D genes are given only for firm matches. The size entry is marked missing in some rows and otherwise reads once, few, many or a size class.

>TRBJ2-7|TRBV2|.|.
CASSDAAYEQYF
TGTGCCAGCAGTGATGCTGCCTACGAGCAGTACTTC
>TRBJ2-7|TRBV4-3|.|.
CASSPGGLYEQYF
TGCGCCAGCAGCCCCGGGGGACTGTACGAGCAGTACTTC
>TRBJ2-1|TRBV6-6|.|.
CASSPPYNEQFF
TGTGCCAGCAGTCCCCCCTACAATGAGCAGTTCTTC
>TRBJ2-7|TRBV4-3|.|TRBD1
CASSPGQGNYEQYF
TGCGCCAGCAGCCCGGGACAGGGCAACTACGAGCAGTACTTC
>TRBJ1-2|TRBV25-1|.|TRBD1
CASSESPGGTYGYTF
TGTGCCAGCAGTGAATCCCCAGGGGGCACCTATGGCTACACCTTC
>TRBJ1-5|TRBV27|.|TRBD1
CASSWDSSGNQPQHF
TGTGCCAGCAGCTGGGACAGTTCAGGCAATCAGCCCCAGCATTTT
>TRBJ2-7|TRBV27|.|.
CASSTAPHYEQYF
TGTGCCAGCAGTACCGCTCCCCATTACGAGCAGTACTTC
>TRBJ2-6|TRBV4-2|.|TRBD1
CASSHPNARTGRSGANVLTF
TGTGCCAGCAGCCATCCTAATGCCCGGACAGGACGTTCTGGGGCCAACGTCCTGACTTTC
>TRBJ2-7|TRBV5-1|.|.
CASSLYRYSYEQYF
TGCGCCAGCAGCTTGTACAGGTACTCCTACGAGCAGTACTTC
>TRBJ2-1|TRBV27|once|.
CASSSGRGTYNEQFF
TGTGCCAGCAGTTCAGGGCGGGGAACCTACAATGAGCAGTTCTTC
>TRBJ2-1|TRBV13|.|TRBD2
CASSSSGNYPYNEQFF
TGTGCCAGCAGCTCTAGCGGGAACTATCCCTACAATGAGCAGTTCTTC
>TRBJ2-4|TRBV13|.|.
CASSTRDRSKNIQYF
TGTGCCAGCAGCACCCGCGACAGGTCCAAAAACATTCAGTACTTC
>TRBJ1-5|TRBV19|.|.
CASSTKTGYNQPQHF
TGTGCCAGTAGTACGAAAACAGGGTACAATCAGCCCCAGCATTTT
>TRBJ1-5|TRBV5-5|.|.
CASSERHSNQPQHF
TGTGCCAGCAGCGAGCGACACAGCAATCAGCCCCAGCATTTT
>TRBJ2-3|TRBV29-1|.|.
CSVEGGVPLPLDTQYF
TGCAGCGTTGAAGGAGGCGTACCCCTACCTTTGGATACGCAGTATTTT
>TRBJ1-5|TRBV28|.|.
CASSLYAREGHQPQHF
TGTGCCAGCAGTTTATACGCCCGGGAGGGGCATCAGCCCCAGCATTTT